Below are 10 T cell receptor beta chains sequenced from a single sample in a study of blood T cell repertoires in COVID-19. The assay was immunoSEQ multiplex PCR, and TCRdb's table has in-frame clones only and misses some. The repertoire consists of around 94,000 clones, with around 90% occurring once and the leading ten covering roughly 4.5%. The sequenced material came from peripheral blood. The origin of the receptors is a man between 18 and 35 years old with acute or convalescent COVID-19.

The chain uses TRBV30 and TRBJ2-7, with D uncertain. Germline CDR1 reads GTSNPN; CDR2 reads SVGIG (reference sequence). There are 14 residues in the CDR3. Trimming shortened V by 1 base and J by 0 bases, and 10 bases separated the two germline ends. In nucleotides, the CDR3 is TGTGCCTGGAGTGAGGCTACGGGCTCCTACGAGCAGTACTTC. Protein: CAWSEATGSYEQYF.

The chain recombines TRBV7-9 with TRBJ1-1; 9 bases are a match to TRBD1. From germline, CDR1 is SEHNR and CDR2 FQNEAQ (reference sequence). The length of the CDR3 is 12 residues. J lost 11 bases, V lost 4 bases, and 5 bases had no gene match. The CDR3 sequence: CASSYRTGEAFF. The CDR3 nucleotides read TGTGCCAGCAGCTACCGGACAGGGGAGGCTTTCTTT.

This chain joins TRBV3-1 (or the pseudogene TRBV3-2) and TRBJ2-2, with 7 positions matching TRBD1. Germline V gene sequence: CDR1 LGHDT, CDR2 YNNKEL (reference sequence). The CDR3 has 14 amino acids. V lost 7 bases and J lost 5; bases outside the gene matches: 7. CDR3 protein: CASNRQGETGELFF. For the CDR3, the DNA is TGTGCCAGCAACCGGCAGGGGGAAACCGGGGAGCTGTTTTTT.

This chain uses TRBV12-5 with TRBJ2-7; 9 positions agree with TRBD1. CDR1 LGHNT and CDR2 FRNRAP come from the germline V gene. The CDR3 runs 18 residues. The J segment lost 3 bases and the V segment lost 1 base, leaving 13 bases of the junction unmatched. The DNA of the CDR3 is TGTGCTAGTGGTTTGGGACTCGACCGGGACAGGGTGCTCTACGAGCAGTACTTC. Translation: CASGLGLDRDRVLYEQYF.

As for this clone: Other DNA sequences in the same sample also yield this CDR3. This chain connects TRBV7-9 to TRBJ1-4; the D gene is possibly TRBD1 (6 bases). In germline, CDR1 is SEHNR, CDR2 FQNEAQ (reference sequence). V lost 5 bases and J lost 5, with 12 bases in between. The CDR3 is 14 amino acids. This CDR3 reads CASSLDRTNEKLFF. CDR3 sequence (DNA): TGTGCCAGCAGCCTCGACAGGACCAATGAAAAACTGTTTTTT.

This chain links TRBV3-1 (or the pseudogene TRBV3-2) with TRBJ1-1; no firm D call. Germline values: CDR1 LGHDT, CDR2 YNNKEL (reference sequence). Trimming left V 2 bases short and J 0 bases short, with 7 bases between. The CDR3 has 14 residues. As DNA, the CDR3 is TGTGCCAGCAGCCAAACTGATATGAACACTGAAGCTTTCTTT. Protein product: CASSQTDMNTEAFF.

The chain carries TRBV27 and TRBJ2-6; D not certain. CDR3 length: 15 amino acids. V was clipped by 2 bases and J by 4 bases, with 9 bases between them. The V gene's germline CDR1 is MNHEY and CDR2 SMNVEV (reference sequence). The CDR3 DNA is TGTGCCAGCAGTTTAGGAGCCGGCGGGGCCAACGTCCTGACTTTC. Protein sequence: CASSLGAGGANVLTF.

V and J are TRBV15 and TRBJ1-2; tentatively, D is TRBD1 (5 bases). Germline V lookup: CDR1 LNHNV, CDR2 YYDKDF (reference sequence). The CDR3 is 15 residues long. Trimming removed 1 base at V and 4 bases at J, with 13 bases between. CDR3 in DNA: TGTGCCACCAGCAGAGGGGCGGGGCTTGGCTATGGCTACACCTTC. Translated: CATSRGAGLGYGYTF.

CDR3 residues: CASSQSGQGATNEKLFF. CDR3 bases: TGTGCCAGCAGCCAATCAGGACAGGGAGCAACTAATGAAAAACTGTTTTTT. V gene TRBV4-2 combines with J gene TRBJ1-4; 8 positions match TRBD1. The CDR3 is 17 amino acids. Germline CDR1 is LGHNA and CDR2 is YNFKEQ. V lost 2 bases to trimming and J lost 0 bases; unmatched junction nucleotides: 5.

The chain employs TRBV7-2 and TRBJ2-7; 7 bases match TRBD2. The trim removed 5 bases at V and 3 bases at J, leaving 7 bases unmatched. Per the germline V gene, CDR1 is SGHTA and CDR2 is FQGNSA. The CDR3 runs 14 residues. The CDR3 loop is CASSPSGGNYEQYF. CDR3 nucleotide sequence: TGTGCCAGCAGCCCCTCGGGGGGAAACTACGAGCAGTACTTC.